This TCR beta chain emerged from a study of T cell responses to AZD1222 COVID-19 vaccine. The CDR3 loop spans 14 amino acids. The germline CDR1 and CDR2 sequences are KGHDR and SFDVKD. With 0 bases removed from V and 4 bases from J, the gap between germline ends came to 7 bases. The data were produced by immunoSEQ multiplex PCR, yet TCRdb's version contains in-frame clones alone and is incomplete. The sample has approximately 110,000 clones, 70% to 90% seen once. J is TRBJ2-3 and V is TRBV24-1; D remains ambiguous. Sequenced material: peripheral blood, taken on day 0 of AZD1222 vaccination. This receptor was obtained from an adult in good health. CDR3 sequence (DNA): TGTGCCACCAGTGATTTGGGTGGTCCAGATACGCAGTATTTT. Its translation: CATSDLGGPDTQYF.